This T cell receptor (beta chain) comes out of a study of radiation and T cells in renal cell carcinoma. The overall study: Nephrectomy followed 15 Gy stereotactic body radiation by 4 weeks. Study-wide results and caveats: From baseline, blood top tumor clonotypes peaked at 2 weeks post-radiation.

Regarding time point: baseline pretreatment blood. Noted treatment: 15 Gy SBRT to primary tumor, nephrectomy 4 weeks later. Blood was sampled at baseline, 2 weeks and 4 weeks after SBRT. Clear cell pathology was present in this patient's renal cell carcinoma. On this clone itself: The target antigen is unknown.

The CDR3 has 15 amino acids. Trimming took off 2 bases at V and 0 bases at J, with 8 bases between the two ends. Looked up from germline, CDR1 is MDHEN and CDR2 is SYDVKM. TCRdb keeps only in-frame clones here, not all; method: immunoSEQ multiplex PCR. The table includes 70,000 to 100,000 clones, 70% to 85% detected once. The sequence was collected from a man in his 60s with renal cell carcinoma. Specimen: blood, collected from a patient whose treatment included radiotherapy and nephrectomy. V gene TRBV28 combines with J gene TRBJ2-4; no clear D. The CDR3 nucleotides read TGTGCCAGCAGTTTAAGGCCTCTAGCCAAAAACATTCAGTACTTC. Translation: CASSLRPLAKNIQYF.